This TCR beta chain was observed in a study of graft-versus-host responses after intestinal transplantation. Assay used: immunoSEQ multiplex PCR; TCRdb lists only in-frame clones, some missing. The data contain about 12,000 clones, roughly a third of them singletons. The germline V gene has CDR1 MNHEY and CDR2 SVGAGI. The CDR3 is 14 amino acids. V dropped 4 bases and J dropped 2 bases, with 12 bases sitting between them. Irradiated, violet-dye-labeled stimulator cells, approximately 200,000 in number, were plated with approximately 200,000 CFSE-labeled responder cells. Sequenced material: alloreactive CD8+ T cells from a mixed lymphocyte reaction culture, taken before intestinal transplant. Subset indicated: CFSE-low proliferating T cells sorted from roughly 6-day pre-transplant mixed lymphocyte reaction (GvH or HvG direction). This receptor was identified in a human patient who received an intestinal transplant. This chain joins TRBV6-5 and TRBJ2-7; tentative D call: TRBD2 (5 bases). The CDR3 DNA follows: TGTGCCAGCAGTTCTTCCGGACTTGCCTACGAGCAGTACTTC. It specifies CASSSSGLAYEQYF.